This T cell receptor beta chain was obtained from a study of tumor-infiltrating lymphocytes in oesophageal squamous cell carcinoma. As to this clonotype: One end of the junction does not line up with germline, which may come from a read error.

One entry per CDR3 protein, called by TCRdb with MiXCR from the PCR reads. The repertoire consists of 10,000 to 15,000 distinct CDR3 sequences, with roughly 47% occurring once and the leading ten covering more than 11%. The CDR3 spans 19 residues. Germline-derived CDR1 and CDR2 are SGHVS and FNYEAQ. The sequenced sample consisted of normal esophageal tissue next to the tumor. The clonotype originates from a male donor with esophageal squamous cell carcinoma. The chain employs TRBV7-6 and TRBJ2-1; TRBD2 might be the D (6 bases). The chain's CDR3 is CASSLALGGLGLSYNEQFF. In DNA, the CDR3 is TGTGCTAGCAGCTTAGCGCTCGGGGGTTTGGGCCTCTCCTACAATGAGCAGTTCTTC.